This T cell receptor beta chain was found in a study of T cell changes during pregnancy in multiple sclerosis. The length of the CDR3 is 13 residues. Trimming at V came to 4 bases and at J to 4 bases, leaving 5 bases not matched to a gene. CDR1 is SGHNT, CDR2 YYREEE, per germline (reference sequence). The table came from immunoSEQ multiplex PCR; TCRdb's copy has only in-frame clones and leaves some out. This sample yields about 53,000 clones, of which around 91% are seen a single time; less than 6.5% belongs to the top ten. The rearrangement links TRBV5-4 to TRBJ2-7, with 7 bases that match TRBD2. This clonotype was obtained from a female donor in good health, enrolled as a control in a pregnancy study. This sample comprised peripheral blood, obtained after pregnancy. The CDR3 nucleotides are TGTGCCAGCAGCGCTCGGGGGGAATACGAGCAGTACTTC. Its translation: CASSARGEYEQYF.